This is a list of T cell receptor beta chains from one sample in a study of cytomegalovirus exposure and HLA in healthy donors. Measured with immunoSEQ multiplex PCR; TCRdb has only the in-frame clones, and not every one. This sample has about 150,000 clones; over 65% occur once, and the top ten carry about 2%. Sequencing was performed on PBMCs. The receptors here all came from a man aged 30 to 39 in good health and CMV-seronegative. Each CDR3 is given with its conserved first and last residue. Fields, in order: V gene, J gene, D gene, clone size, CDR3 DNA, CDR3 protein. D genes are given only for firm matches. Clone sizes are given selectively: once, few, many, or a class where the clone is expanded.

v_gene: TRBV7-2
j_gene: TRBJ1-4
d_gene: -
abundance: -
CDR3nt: TGTGCCAGCAGCTCAGCCTCAGGGGATTCCCCGGGAAAACTGTTTTTT
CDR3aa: CASSSASGDSPGKLFF

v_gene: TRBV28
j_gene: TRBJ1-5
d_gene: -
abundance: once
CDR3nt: TGTGCCAGCAGGATGATAACAGGGAGCTATGGAAATCAGCCCCAGCATTTT
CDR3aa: CASRMITGSYGNQPQHF

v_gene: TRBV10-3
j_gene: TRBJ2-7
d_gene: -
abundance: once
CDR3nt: TGTGCCATCAGGGGTCAGGTTACCTACGAGCAGTACTTC
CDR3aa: CAIRGQVTYEQYF

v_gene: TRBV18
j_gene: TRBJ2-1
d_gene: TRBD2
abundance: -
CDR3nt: TGTGCCAGCTCCCCGGGCGGGGGTGAGCAGTTCTTC
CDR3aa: CASSPGGGEQFF

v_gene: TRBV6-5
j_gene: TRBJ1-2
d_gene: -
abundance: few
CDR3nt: TGTGCCAGCAGTTCCAACCCTCCAGAAAGCTATGGCTACACCTTC
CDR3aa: CASSSNPPESYGYTF

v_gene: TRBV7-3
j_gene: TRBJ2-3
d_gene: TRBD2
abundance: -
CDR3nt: TGTGCCAGCAGCCCCCTAGCGGGGGGGCCAAGGGATACGCAGTATTTT
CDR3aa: CASSPLAGGPRDTQYF

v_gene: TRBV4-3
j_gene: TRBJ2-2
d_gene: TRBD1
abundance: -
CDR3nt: TGCGCCAGCAGCCAAGATGCGACAGGGGCGCCCGCGAACACCGGGGAGCTGTTTTTT
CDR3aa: CASSQDATGAPANTGELFF

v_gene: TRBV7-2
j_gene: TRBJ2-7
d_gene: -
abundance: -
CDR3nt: TGTGCCAGCAGCTTTGGTGGTGCCGGATCTAGCTCCTACGAGCAGTACTTC
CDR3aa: CASSFGGAGSSSYEQYF

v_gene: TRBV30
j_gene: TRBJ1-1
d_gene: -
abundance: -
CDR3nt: TGTGCCTGGAACAGGGTCACTGAAGCTTTCTTT
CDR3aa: CAWNRVTEAFF

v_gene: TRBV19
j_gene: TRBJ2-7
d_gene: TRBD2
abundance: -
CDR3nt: TGTGCCAGTAGTTTCGGAGCGGGGTTTTACGAGCAGTACTTC
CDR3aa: CASSFGAGFYEQYF

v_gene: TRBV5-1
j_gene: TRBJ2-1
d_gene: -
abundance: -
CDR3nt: TGCGCCAGTAGCTGGAGGGATGAGCAGTTCTTC
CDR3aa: CASSWRDEQFF

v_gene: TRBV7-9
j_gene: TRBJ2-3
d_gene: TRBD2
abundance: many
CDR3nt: TGTGCCAGCAGCGGCGGGGGGGCCACAGATACGCAGTATTTT
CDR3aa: CASSGGGATDTQYF

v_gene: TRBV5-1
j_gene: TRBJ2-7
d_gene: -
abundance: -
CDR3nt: TGCGCCAGCAGCCCAGCCTGGAGTAGCCACGAGCAGTACTTC
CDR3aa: CASSPAWSSHEQYF

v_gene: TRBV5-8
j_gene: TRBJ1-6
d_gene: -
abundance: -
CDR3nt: TGTGCCAGCAGCCCCCAGAGGAATTCACCCCTCCACTTT
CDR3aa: CASSPQRNSPLHF

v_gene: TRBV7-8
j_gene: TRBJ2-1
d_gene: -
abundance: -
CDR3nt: TGTGCCAGCAGCTTAGGGCTCCACGAGCAGTTCTTC
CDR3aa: CASSLGLHEQFF

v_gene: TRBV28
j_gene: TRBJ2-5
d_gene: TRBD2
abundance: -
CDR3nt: TGTGCCAGCAGTTTGAGCTTACTAGCGGGGGGAAAGATGAAAGAGACCCAGTACTTC
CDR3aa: CASSLSLLAGGKMKETQYF

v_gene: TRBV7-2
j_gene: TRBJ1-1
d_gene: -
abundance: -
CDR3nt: TGTGCCAGCAGCTTGGGGAGGGGGAATACTGAAGCTTTCTTT
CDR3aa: CASSLGRGNTEAFF